The 13 T cell receptor beta chains given below trace back to one sample, sequenced in a study of blood T cell repertoires in COVID-19. Method: immunoSEQ multiplex PCR; TCRdb's copy keeps in-frame clones and lacks some. This sample carries 200,000 to 250,000 clones, less than 85% of them seen once, and the ten largest clones take 7.5% to 9%. The sample taken for sequencing was peripheral blood. All receptors come from a woman older than 75 with COVID-19, enrolled during active disease.

The chain recombines TRBV7-9 with TRBJ2-2; D may be TRBD1 (6 bases). The V end was cut by 1 base, the J end by 6 bases, with 15 bases between. The CDR3 has 16 residues. Germline loops: CDR1 SEHNR, CDR2 FQNEAQ (reference sequence). This CDR3 reads CASSLDGTNGPGELFF. The CDR3 nucleotides read TGTGCCAGCAGCTTAGATGGGACAAACGGTCCCGGGGAGCTGTTTTTT.

This clone was seen a few times. The chain has TRBV4-2 and TRBJ1-2; unclear D gene. V lost 0 bases and J lost 4, with 12 bases in between. The germline CDR1 and CDR2 sequences are LGHNA and YNFKEQ. The CDR3 loop spans 15 amino acids. Written as DNA, the CDR3 is TGTGCCAGCAGCCAAGATACAGCAGGAAGCTATGGCTACACCTTC. It is translated as CASSQDTAGSYGYTF.

The genes are TRBV13 and TRBJ2-1; 7 positions agree with TRBD1. Germline lookup yields CDR1 PRHDT and CDR2 FYEKMQ (reference sequence). CDR3 size: 15 residues. J lost 4 bases, V lost 4 bases, and 7 bases had no gene match. Here the CDR3 reads CASSSGTDRYNEQFF. CDR3 sequence (DNA): TGTGCCAGCAGCTCCGGGACAGACCGATACAATGAGCAGTTCTTC.

As to this clone: Compared with germline, one end of the junction differs, possibly owing to a read error. This rearrangement joins TRBV5-1 to TRBJ1-2; TRBD1 agrees at 9 bases. The CDR3 consists of 15 residues. CDR1 is SGHRS, CDR2 YFSETQ, per germline. The CDR3 nucleotides read TGCGCCAGCAGATTGGACGGGACAGGGAACTATGGCTACACCTTC. Residues: CASRLDGTGNYGYTF. The complete variable domain, with remaining parts taken from reference TRBV5-1 and TRBJ1-2, reads KAGVTQTPRYLIKTRGQQVTLSCSPISGHRSVSWYQQTPGQGLQFLFEYFSETQRNKGNFPGRFSGRQFSNSRSEMNVSTLELGDSALYLCASRLDGTGNYGYTFGSGTRLTVV.

V and J are TRBV5-5 and TRBJ2-3; the match to TRBD1 covers 10 bases. CDR1 and CDR2 from the germline V gene are SGHKS and YYEKEE (reference sequence). Trimming at V came to 4 bases and at J to 11 bases, leaving 7 bases not matched to a gene. The CDR3 spans 13 residues. CDR3 DNA sequence: TGTGCCAGCAGCCCGGGACAGGGGTTAAAGCAGTATTTT. It yields the protein CASSPGQGLKQYF.

The chain carries TRBV3-1 (or the pseudogene TRBV3-2) and TRBJ2-3, with TRBD2 as a possible D gene (5 bases). Germline V gene data show CDR1 as LGHDT and CDR2 as YNNKEL (reference sequence). The germline V and J ends were trimmed by 5 bases and 14 bases, with 20 bases remaining between them. This CDR3 has 13 amino acids. CDR3 protein: CASSTVGREGAYF. CDR3 in DNA: TGTGCCAGCAGCACCGTCGGCCGGGAAGGAGCGTATTTT.

The chain combines TRBV12-3 or TRBV12-4 with TRBJ1-1; unclear D gene. This CDR3 spans 13 amino acids. Trimming took 7 bases from V and 1 from J, leaving 10 bases between them. The CDR3 region has the DNA TGTGCCAGCAACCACGGAGGGAACACTGAAGCTTTCTTT. It is translated as CASNHGGNTEAFF.

The chain uses TRBV5-8 and TRBJ2-2; possibly TRBD1 for D (6 bases). The germline CDR1 and CDR2 sequences are SGHTS and YDEGEE. The CDR3 is 16 amino acids. V lost 4 bases, J lost 3 bases, and 16 bases lay in between. The CDR3 DNA follows: TGTGCCAGCAGCACCAGGACAGCTGGGGACACCGGGGAGCTGTTTTTT. Its protein product is CASSTRTAGDTGELFF.

The gene calls are TRBV7-8 and TRBJ2-2; no clear D. From germline, CDR1 is SGHVS and CDR2 FQNEAQ. Trimming cost V 2 bases and J 7 bases, with 5 bases left between them. This CDR3 contains 12 residues. The CDR3 nucleotides read TGTGCCAGCAGCTTACGGTTCGGGGAGCTGTTTTTT. It is translated as CASSLRFGELFF.

The chain couples TRBV3-1 (or the pseudogene TRBV3-2) to TRBJ2-1, with D perhaps TRBD2 (7 bases). CDR3 length: 17 residues. Germline V gene data show CDR1 as LGHDT and CDR2 as YNNKEL (reference sequence). Trimming stripped 7 bases from V and 0 bases from J, with 19 bases between. CDR3: CASTNQGGGSSYNEQFF. CDR3 nucleotide sequence: TGTGCCAGCACCAACCAGGGAGGGGGAAGCTCCTACAATGAGCAGTTCTTC.

The chain is built from TRBV11-3 and TRBJ2-3, with 14 bases matching TRBD2. Per the germline V gene, CDR1 is SGHNT and CDR2 is YENEEA. The CDR3 is 15 residues long. Trimming took 4 bases from V and 5 from J; bases not matched to a gene: 2. The CDR3 sequence is CASSSGLAGEDTQYF. The CDR3, as DNA: TGTGCCAGCAGCTCGGGACTAGCGGGGGAAGATACGCAGTATTTT.

Only one count was recorded for this clone. The chain carries TRBV2 and TRBJ1-5, with D perhaps TRBD1 (5 bases). The CDR3 extends over 14 amino acids. Trimming pared 4 bases from V and 3 bases from J, leaving 10 bases between. Per germline, CDR1 SNHLY and CDR2 FYNNEI. CDR3: CASSGDSNNQPQHF. CDR3 sequence (DNA): TGTGCCAGCAGTGGCGACAGCAACAATCAGCCCCAGCATTTT.

This clone was counted between two and nine times. The chain couples TRBV5-4 to TRBJ1-6, with D tentatively TRBD1 (5 bases). CDR3 length: 13 residues. The V end was cut by 2 bases, the J end by 10 bases, with 10 bases between. Germline loops: CDR1 SGHNT, CDR2 YYREEE (reference sequence). CDR3 residues: CASSLPGESPLHF. CDR3 DNA: TGTGCCAGCAGCTTACCGGGGGAATCACCCCTCCACTTT.